The present TCR beta chain was sequenced within a study of blood T cell repertoires in COVID-19 (dated by TCRdb to the early 2020s). With respect to the entire study: Samples covering the acute and convalescent phases of COVID-19 were provided by collaborators in the United States, Italy and Spain. The prospective study material was composed of cDNA or gDNA derived from T cells, B-cell-depleted T cells, or PBMCs. Subjects who had been exposed to COVID-19, were actively infected with it, or had recovered from it provided the deeply sampled blood TCRbeta repertoires that made up the dataset. A freely available public database, intended as a resource for researchers studying the immune response to SARS-CoV-2, is where the repertoires were released. Samples came from the ongoing ImmuneRACE study (first 160 participants) plus 1,254 subjects from 6 global collaborators. Sample metadata almost always included a de-identified subject ID, COVID-19 status, age in years and sex. Where HLA class I and class II types were available, the types were taken from metadata supplied by the sample provider, not from assay-based typing. What the authors observed across the whole study: The amount of clinical and demographic metadata varied by source and participant and was provided uncurated.

A second Seattle source provided samples from volunteer blood donors who had recovered from COVID-19. The collaborating institutions used their own protocols to collect whole blood in K2EDTA tubes. For TCRbeta analysis, collaborators shipped samples as frozen whole blood, isolated PBMCs, or DNA extracted from either of those sample types. The CDR3 numbers 16 residues from cysteine through phenylalanine. Solely the CDR3 DNA is kept, with 48 bases framed from the first base. After removal of 1 base from V and 5 bases from J, the junction retains 5 bases not matched to a gene. Sequences SGHTA (CDR1) and FQGTGA (CDR2) are obtained from the germline V gene. TCRbeta CDR3 regions were amplified from genomic DNA using the immunoSEQ Assay, a bias-controlled multiplex PCR. Concerning the study's data processing: Within the assay, amplification of reference gene primers was used to estimate how many nucleated cells each sample contained. To quantify the absolute abundance of each unique TCRbeta CDR3 rearrangement, sequence reads were collapsed and filtered. For each sample, productive Simpson clonality was calculated by taking the square root of Simpson's diversity index across productive rearrangements. TCRdb limited this immuneACCESS table to in-frame rearrangements with V and J called. A share of clones is missing; checked studies link under half to unresolved V genes, and the rest is unexplained. V and J calls and clone size are copied from that table; D and trimming were computed from the DNA. Across this sample there are 150,000 to 200,000 clones, with about 83% seen only once. 10% to 15% of the sample comes from the top ten.

Comments on this clone: This receptor's antigen is unknown. No base-level quality is on record; no much larger clone is a single base apart.

The receptor was isolated from an older man who had recovered from COVID-19. In this chain, TRBV7-3 is recombined with TRBJ2-2; 9 bases in the junction line up with TRBD2. The sequencing sample was made of peripheral blood. The CDR3 sequence is CASSLSGRGLTGELFF. The DNA sequence reads TGTGCCAGCAGCTTAAGCGGGAGGGGGTTGACCGGGGAGCTGTTTTTT. The full variable domain, with segments outside the CDR3 supplied by the reference TRBV7-3 and TRBJ2-2 proteins, appears as GAGVSQTPSNKVTEKGKYVELRCDPISGHTALYWYRQSLGQGPEFLIYFQGTGAADDSGLPNDRFFAVRPEGSVSTLKIQRTERGDSAVYLCASSLSGRGLTGELFFGEGSRLTVL.